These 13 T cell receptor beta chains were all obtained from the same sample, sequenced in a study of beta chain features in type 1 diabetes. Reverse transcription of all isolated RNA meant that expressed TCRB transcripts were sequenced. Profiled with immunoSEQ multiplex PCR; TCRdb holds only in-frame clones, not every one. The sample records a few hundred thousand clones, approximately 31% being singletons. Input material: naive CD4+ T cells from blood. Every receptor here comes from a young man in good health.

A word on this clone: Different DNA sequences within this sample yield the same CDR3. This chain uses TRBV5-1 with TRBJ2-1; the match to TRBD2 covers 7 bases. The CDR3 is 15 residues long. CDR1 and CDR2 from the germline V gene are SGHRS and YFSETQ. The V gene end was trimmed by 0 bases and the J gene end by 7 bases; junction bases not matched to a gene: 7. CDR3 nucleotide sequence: TGCGCCAGCAGCTTGGGACTAGCAGGTCTTAATGAGCAGTTCTTC. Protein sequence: CASSLGLAGLNEQFF.

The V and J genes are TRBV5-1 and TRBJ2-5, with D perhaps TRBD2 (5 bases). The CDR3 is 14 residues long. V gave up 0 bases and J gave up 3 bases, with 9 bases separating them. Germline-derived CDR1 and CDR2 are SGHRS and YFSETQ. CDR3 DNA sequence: TGCGCCAGCAGCTTGGGGACTCGCGAAGAGACCCAGTACTTC. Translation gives CASSLGTREETQYF.

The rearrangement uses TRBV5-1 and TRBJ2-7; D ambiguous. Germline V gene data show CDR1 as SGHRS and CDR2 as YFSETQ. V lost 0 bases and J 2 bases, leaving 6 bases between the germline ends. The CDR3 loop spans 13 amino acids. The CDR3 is CASSLEQTYEQYF. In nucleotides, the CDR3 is TGCGCCAGCAGCTTGGAGCAGACCTACGAGCAGTACTTC.

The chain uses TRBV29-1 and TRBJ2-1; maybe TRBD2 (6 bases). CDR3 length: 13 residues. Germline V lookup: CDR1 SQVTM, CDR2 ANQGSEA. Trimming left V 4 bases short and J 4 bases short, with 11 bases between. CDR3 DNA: TGCAGCGTTGTACCGGGGGTATACAATGAGCAGTTCTTC. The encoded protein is CSVVPGVYNEQFF.

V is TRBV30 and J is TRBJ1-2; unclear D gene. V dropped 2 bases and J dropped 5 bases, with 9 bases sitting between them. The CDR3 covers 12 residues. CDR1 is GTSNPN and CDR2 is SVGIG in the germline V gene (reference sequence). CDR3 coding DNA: TGTGCCTGGAGTATCCAGGAGTATGGCTACACCTTC. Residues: CAWSIQEYGYTF.

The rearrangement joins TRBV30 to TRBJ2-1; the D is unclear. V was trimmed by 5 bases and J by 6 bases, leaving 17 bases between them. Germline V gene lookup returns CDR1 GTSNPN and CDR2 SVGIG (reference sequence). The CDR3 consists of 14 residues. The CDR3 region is CAWASGLKINEQFF. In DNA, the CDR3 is TGTGCCTGGGCATCGGGCCTTAAAATCAATGAGCAGTTCTTC.

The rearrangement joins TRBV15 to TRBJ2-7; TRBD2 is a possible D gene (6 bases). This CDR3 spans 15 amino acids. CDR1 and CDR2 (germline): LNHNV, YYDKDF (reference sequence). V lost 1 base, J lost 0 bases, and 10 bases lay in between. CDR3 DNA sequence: TGTGCCACCAGCAGAGTGGCGGGGAGCTCCTACGAGCAGTACTTC. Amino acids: CATSRVAGSSYEQYF.

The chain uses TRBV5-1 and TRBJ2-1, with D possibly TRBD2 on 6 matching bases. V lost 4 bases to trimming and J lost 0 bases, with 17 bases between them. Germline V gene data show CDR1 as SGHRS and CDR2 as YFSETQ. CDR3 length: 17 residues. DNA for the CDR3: TGCGCCAGCAGCGGAAGCCTAGCGCCAAGCTCCTACAATGAGCAGTTCTTC. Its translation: CASSGSLAPSSYNEQFF.

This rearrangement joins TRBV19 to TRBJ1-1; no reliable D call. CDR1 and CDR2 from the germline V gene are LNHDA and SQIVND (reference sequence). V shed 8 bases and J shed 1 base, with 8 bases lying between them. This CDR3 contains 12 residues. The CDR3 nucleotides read TGTGCCAGTCGTAGGACGAACACTGAAGCTTTCTTT. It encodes CASRRTNTEAFF.

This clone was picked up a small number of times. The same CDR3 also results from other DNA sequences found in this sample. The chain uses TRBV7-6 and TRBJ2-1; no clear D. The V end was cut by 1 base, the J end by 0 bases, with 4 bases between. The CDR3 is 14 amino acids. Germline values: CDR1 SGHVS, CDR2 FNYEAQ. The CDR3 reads CASSLGSSYNEQFF. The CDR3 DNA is TGTGCCAGCAGCTTAGGTAGCTCCTACAATGAGCAGTTCTTC.

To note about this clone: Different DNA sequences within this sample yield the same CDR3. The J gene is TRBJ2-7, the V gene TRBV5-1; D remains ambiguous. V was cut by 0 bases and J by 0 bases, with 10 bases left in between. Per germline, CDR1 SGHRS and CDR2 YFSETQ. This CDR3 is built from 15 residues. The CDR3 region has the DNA TGCGCCAGCAGCTTGGAGAGTGGAAGCTCCTACGAGCAGTACTTC. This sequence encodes CASSLESGSSYEQYF.

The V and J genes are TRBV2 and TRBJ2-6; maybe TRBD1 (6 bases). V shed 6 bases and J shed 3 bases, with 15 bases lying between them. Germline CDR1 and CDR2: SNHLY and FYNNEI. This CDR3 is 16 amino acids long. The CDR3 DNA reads TGTGCCAGCAGACACAGGGTCCTAGGTGGGGCCAACGTCCTGACTTTC. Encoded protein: CASRHRVLGGANVLTF.

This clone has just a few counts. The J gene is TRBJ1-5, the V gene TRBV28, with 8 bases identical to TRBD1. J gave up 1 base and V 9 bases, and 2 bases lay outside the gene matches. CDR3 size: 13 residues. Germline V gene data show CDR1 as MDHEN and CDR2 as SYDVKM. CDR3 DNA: TGTGCCAGTGACAGGGGAAGCAATCAGCCCCAGCATTTT. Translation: CASDRGSNQPQHF.